The source of this T cell receptor beta chain is a study of shared clonotypes between healthy human individuals. Turning to the study itself: A couple of women and a few men aged 18 to 49 made up the donors. A donor's plate count was three for CD4 naive and three for CD4 memory; CD8 naive had two and CD8 memory one.

The CDR3 length is 11 residues. V lost 3 bases and J 5 bases, leaving 5 bases between the germline ends. Germline values: CDR1 KGHSH, CDR2 LQKENI. Concerning this clone: This specimen includes other DNA sequences encoding the same CDR3.

It was across several immunoSEQ plates that each subset's genomic DNA was evenly split. Assay: immunoSEQ multiplex PCR; the TCRdb copy retains only in-frame clones and omits some. Of about 1 million clones listed, around 76% were seen once; the top ten hold roughly 1.4%. This chain joins TRBV18 and TRBJ2-7; D not certain. The sequenced material came from memory CD4+ T cells sorted from blood. Subset defined: CD45RA-negative fraction. The clonotype originates from a man aged 18 to 30 in good health. The DNA of the CDR3 is TGTGCCAGCTCACCGAGCAACGAGCAGTACTTC. Its translation is CASSPSNEQYF. Complete variable domain (other parts from reference TRBV18 and TRBJ2-7): NAGVMQNPRHLVRRRGQEARLRCSPMKGHSHVYWYRQLPEEGLKFMVYLQKENIIDESGMPKERFSAEFPKEGPSILRIQQVVRGDSAAYFCASSPSNEQYFGPGTRLTVT.